The clone carrying this TCR beta chain was counted many times. What it binds is unknown. The sample is drawn from a study of T cells in Graves' hyperthyroidism and ophthalmopathy. Study-level results: Prediction of ophthalmopathy progression came a median around 7.1 months pre-onset.

The source material, RNA transcripts, was used to amplify TCR beta CDR3 regions. Primed by the HTBI set, a first-round RT-PCR was run on the TCR CDR3. MiXCR was run by TCRdb on the multiplex PCR reads, yielding one entry per CDR3 protein. The sample lists about 640,000 distinct CDR3 sequences, less than 25% seen once, with roughly a third in the top ten. CDR3 size: 12 residues. In germline, CDR1 is DFQATT, CDR2 SNEGSKA (reference sequence). The ends were cut back, 6 bases at V and 3 bases at J, with 8 bases in the middle. J is TRBJ1-4 and V is TRBV20-1, with unresolved D. The material sequenced was blood. The sequence came from a man aged 30 to 45 with Graves' ophthalmopathy. CDR3 protein: CSAHGSNEKLFF. The CDR3 bases are TGCAGTGCCCACGGATCTAATGAAAAACTGTTTTTT.